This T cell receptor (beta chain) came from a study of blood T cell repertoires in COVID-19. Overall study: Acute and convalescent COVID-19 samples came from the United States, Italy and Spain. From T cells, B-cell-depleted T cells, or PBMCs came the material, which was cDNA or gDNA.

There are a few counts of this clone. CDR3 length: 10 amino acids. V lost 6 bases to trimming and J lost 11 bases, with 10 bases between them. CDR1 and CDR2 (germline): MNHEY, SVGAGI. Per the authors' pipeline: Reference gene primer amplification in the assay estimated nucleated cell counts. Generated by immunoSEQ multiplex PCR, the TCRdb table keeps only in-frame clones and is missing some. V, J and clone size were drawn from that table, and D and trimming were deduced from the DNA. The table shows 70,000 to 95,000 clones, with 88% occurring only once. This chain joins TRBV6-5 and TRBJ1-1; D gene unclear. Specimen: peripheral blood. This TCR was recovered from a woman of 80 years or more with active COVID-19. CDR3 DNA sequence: TGTGCCAGCAGCCACTCGGAGGCTTTCTTT. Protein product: CASSHSEAFF.